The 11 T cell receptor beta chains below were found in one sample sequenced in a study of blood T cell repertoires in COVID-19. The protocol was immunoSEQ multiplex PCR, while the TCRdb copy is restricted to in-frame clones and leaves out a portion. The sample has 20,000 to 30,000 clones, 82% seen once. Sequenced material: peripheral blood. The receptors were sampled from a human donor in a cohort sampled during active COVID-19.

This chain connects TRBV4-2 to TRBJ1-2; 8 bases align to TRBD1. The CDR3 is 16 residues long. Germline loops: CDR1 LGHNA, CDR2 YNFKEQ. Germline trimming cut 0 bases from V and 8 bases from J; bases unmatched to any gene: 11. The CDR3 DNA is TGTGCCAGCAGCCAAGACCCGCCAGGGGCAGGGGGCGGCTACACCTTC. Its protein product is CASSQDPPGAGGGYTF.

The CDR3 DNA is TGTGCCAGCAGCCCCTGGGGCGGGAGGGCAGATACGCAGTATTTT. Protein: CASSPWGGRADTQYF. V and J are TRBV7-2 and TRBJ2-3, with 9 bases aligning to TRBD2. There are 15 residues in the CDR3. Germline V gene lookup returns CDR1 SGHTA and CDR2 FQGNSA. The V gene end was trimmed by 5 bases and the J gene end by 4 bases; junction bases not matched to a gene: 7.

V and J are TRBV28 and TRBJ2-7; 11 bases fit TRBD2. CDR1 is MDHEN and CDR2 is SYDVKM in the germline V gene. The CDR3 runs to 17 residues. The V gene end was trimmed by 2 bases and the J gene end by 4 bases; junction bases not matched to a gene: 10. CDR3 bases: TGTGCCAGCAGTTTAGTCAGGTACCCTAGCGGGAGGTACGAGCAGTACTTC. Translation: CASSLVRYPSGRYEQYF.

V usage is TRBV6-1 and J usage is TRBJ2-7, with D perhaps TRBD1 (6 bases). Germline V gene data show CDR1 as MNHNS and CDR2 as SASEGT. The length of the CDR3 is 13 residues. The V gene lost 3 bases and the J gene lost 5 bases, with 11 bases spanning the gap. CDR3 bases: TGTGCCAGCAGTGAGGTGGACAGAAACGAGCAGTACTTC. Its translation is CASSEVDRNEQYF.

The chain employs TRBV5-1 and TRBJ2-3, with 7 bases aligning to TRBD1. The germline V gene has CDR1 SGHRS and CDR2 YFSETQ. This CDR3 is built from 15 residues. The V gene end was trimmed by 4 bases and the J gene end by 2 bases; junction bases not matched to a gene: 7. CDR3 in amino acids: CASSPGQLNTDTQYF. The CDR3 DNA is TGCGCCAGCAGCCCGGGACAGTTAAACACAGATACGCAGTATTTT.

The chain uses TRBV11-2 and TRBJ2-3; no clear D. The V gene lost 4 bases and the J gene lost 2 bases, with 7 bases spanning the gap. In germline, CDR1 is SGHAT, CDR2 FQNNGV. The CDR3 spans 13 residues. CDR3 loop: CASSYGPTDTQYF. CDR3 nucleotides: TGTGCCAGCAGCTATGGCCCCACAGATACGCAGTATTTT.

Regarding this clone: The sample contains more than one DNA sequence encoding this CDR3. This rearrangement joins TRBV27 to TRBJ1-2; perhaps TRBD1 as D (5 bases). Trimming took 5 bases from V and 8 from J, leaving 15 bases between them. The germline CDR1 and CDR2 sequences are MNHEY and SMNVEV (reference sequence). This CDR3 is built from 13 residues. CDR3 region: CASSPPGGRGYTF. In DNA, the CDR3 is TGTGCCAGCAGTCCCCCCGGGGGTAGGGGCTACACCTTC.

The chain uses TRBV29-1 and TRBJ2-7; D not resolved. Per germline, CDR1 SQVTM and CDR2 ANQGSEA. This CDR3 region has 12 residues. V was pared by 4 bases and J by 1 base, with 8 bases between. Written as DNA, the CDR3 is TGCAGCGTTGCTGGCAGATCCTACGAGCAGTACTTC. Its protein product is CSVAGRSYEQYF.

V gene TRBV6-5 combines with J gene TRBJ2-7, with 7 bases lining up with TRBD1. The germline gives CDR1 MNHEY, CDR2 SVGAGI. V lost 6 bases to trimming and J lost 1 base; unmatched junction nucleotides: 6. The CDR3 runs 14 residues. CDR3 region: CASSSTGSSYEQYF. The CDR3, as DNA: TGTGCCAGCAGCTCGACAGGGTCTTCCTACGAGCAGTACTTC.

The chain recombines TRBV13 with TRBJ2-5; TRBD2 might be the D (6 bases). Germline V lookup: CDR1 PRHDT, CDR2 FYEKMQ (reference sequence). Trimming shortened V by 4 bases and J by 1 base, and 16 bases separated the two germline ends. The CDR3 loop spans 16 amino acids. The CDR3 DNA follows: TGTGCCAGCAGCTCGCCCCCGGCGGGACCCCAAGAGACCCAGTACTTC. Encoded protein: CASSSPPAGPQETQYF. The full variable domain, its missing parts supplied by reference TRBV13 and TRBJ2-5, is AAGVIQSPRHLIKEKRETATLKCYPIPRHDTVYWYQQGPGQDPQFLISFYEKMQSDKGSIPDRFSAQQFSDYHSELNMSSLELGDSALYFCASSSPPAGPQETQYFGPGTRLLVL.

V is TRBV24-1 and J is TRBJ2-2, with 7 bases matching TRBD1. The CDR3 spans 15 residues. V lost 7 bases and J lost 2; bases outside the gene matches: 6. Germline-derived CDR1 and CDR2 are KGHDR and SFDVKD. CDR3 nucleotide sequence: TGTGCCACCAGACACGGGACAGCAAACACCGGGGAGCTGTTTTTT. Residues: CATRHGTANTGELFF.